The 25 T cell receptor beta chains listed next were all sequenced from one sample in a study of resident and recirculating memory T cells in vitiligo. Data came from immunoSEQ multiplex PCR; TCRdb stores just in-frame clones and leaves some out. The table records around 43,000 clones, roughly 91% of them present only once. Sample: blood. The source of these receptors is a male donor with vitiligo.

The chain employs TRBV27 and TRBJ2-1; 12 bases are a match to TRBD2. From germline, CDR1 is MNHEY and CDR2 SMNVEV (reference sequence). The CDR3 totals 15 residues. After removal of 5 bases from V and 6 bases from J, the junction contained 5 bases not matched to a gene. CDR3 bases: TGTGCCAGCAGTCGATCGGGACTAGCGGGCAATGAGCAGTTCTTC. This gives the protein CASSRSGLAGNEQFF.

The V and J genes are TRBV7-9 and TRBJ2-5; D is perhaps TRBD1 (6 bases). V dropped 5 bases and J dropped 1 base, with 14 bases sitting between them. The CDR3 is 15 amino acids. The germline V gene encodes CDR1 SEHNR and CDR2 FQNEAQ (reference sequence). CDR3 sequence: CASSPQGSPQETQYF. In DNA form, the CDR3 reads TGTGCCAGCAGCCCCCAGGGGAGTCCCCAAGAGACCCAGTACTTC.

This clone came up once. CDR3 in amino acids: CASSQDSTSGSLRSYEQYF. CDR3 sequence (DNA): TGTGCCAGCAGCCAAGATTCCACTAGCGGGTCCTTGCGCTCCTACGAGCAGTACTTC. The chain links TRBV4-2 to TRBJ2-7; 9 bases are a match to TRBD2. J gave up 0 bases and V 0 bases, and 12 bases lay outside the gene matches. Germline CDR1 and CDR2: LGHNA and YNFKEQ. The CDR3 loop spans 19 amino acids.

The gene calls are TRBV6-5 and TRBJ1-2; 11 nucleotides agree with TRBD1. Germline V gene sequence: CDR1 MNHEY, CDR2 SVGAGI. This CDR3 contains 15 residues. V dropped 5 bases and J dropped 8; count of bases not matched to a gene: 10. The CDR3 loop reads CASSPGTGGSGGYTF. The DNA for the CDR3 is TGTGCCAGCAGTCCTGGGACAGGGGGTTCTGGCGGCTACACCTTC.

The chain couples TRBV4-3 to TRBJ1-4, with a weak D call TRBD1 (6 bases). From germline, CDR1 is LGHNA and CDR2 YSLEER. The CDR3 runs 15 residues. The ends were cut back, 1 base at V and 6 bases at J, with 12 bases in the middle. The chain's CDR3 is CASSQGGAGDEKLFF. DNA of the CDR3: TGCGCCAGCAGCCAAGGGGGGGCGGGGGATGAAAAACTGTTTTTT.

The CDR3 loop reads CASRLVPTPISRLEISNQPQHF. CDR3 DNA: TGTGCAAGTCGCTTAGTCCCAACCCCCATTTCCCGTCTTGAGATAAGCAATCAGCCCCAGCATTTT. The chain has TRBV12-2 and TRBJ1-5. TRBV12-2 is designated a pseudogene. The CDR3 totals 22 residues.

Note on this clone: The junction and the germline gene differ at one end; a read error may be behind it. The V gene is TRBV7-8, the J gene TRBJ1-2; perhaps TRBD1 as D (5 bases). The CDR3 consists of 14 residues. CDR1 is SGHVS and CDR2 is FQNEAQ in the germline V gene. CDR3 sequence: CASSLQPGNYDYTF. CDR3 in DNA: TGTGCCAGCAGCTTACAACCAGGGAACTATGACTACACCTTC.

The chain recombines TRBV5-1 with TRBJ2-1; 9 positions match TRBD2. There are 15 residues in the CDR3. Germline V gives CDR1 SGHRS, CDR2 YFSETQ. V gave up 7 bases and J gave up 7 bases; unmatched junction bases: 12. DNA of the CDR3: TGCGCCAGCCGCTCTCCGGGACTAGCAATAAATGAGCAGTTCTTC. It is translated as CASRSPGLAINEQFF.

The rearrangement links TRBV5-1 to TRBJ2-2; the D is unclear. V dropped 1 base and J dropped 5 bases, with 12 bases sitting between them. The CDR3 loop spans 15 amino acids. Germline assignment: CDR1 SGHRS and CDR2 YFSETQ. CDR3 bases: TGCGCCAGCAGCTTGTATAGTGGAGATACCGGGGAGCTGTTTTTT. Protein: CASSLYSGDTGELFF.

The chain joins TRBV5-6 to TRBJ1-3, with unresolved D. Germline CDR1 and CDR2: SGHDT and YYEEEE. This CDR3 has 14 amino acids. With 3 bases removed from V and 4 bases from J, the gap between germline ends came to 11 bases. CDR3 sequence reads: CASSSLYRGNTIYF. The DNA for the CDR3 is TGTGCCAGCAGCTCGCTATATCGGGGAAACACCATATATTTT.

The rearrangement links TRBV6-6 to TRBJ2-5; 7 bases fit TRBD1. Germline CDR1 and CDR2: MNHNY and SVGAGI (reference sequence). This CDR3 has 13 residues. With V trimmed by 6 bases and J by 3 bases, 4 bases remained unmatched. This CDR3 reads CASRGGLKETQYF. The CDR3 nucleotides are TGTGCCAGCAGAGGGGGCCTTAAAGAGACCCAGTACTTC.

This sequence joins TRBV7-9 and TRBJ1-4; D ambiguous. This CDR3 comprises 15 residues. V was clipped by 1 base and J by 7 bases, with 13 bases between them. CDR1 and CDR2 (germline): SEHNR, FQNEAQ (reference sequence). In DNA, the CDR3 is TGTGCCAGCAGCTTAGAGCGCAAGGAAGGTGAAAAACTGTTTTTT. Translation gives CASSLERKEGEKLFF.

The table lists this clone with a count of one. This chain links TRBV6-5 with TRBJ1-1; D gene unclear. V lost 6 bases, J lost 4 bases, and 12 bases lay in between. There are 13 residues in the CDR3. Germline assignment: CDR1 MNHEY and CDR2 SVGAGI. The CDR3 loop reads CASRGPGVTEAFF. CDR3 nucleotide sequence: TGTGCCAGCAGAGGGCCGGGAGTCACTGAAGCTTTCTTT.

CDR3 nucleotide sequence: TGTGCCAGCAGCCCTATTGACAGGGCTGAAAAACTGTTTTTT. Translation: CASSPIDRAEKLFF. The chain joins TRBV7-9 to TRBJ1-4, with TRBD1 identical over 7 bases. This CDR3 has 14 amino acids. V dropped 5 bases and J dropped 7; count of bases not matched to a gene: 7. Germline loops: CDR1 SEHNR, CDR2 FQNEAQ (reference sequence). The variable domain in full, completed from reference TRBV7-9 and TRBJ1-4, reads DTGVSQNPRHKITKRGQNVTFRCDPISEHNRLYWYRQTLGQGPEFLTYFQNEAQLEKSRLLSDRFSAERPKGSFSTLEIQRTEQGDSAMYLCASSPIDRAEKLFFGSGTQLSVL.

V and J are TRBV10-3 and TRBJ2-1; 13 nucleotides line up with TRBD2. The CDR3 runs 15 residues. CDR1 is ENHRY, CDR2 SYGVKD, per germline. The V segment lost 6 bases and the J segment 10 bases; nucleotides outside the gene matches: 9. CDR3 sequence (DNA): TGTGCCATCAGGCCAGGACTAGCGGGGGCTGGGGAGCAGTTCTTC. This encodes CAIRPGLAGAGEQFF.

The CDR3 sequence is CASSFRPTRDGKQFF. CDR3 DNA sequence: TGTGCCAGCAGCTTCCGCCCGACTAGAGACGGGAAGCAGTTCTTC. V and J are TRBV7-2 and TRBJ2-1; perhaps TRBD2 as D (6 bases). Germline loops: CDR1 SGHTA, CDR2 FQGNSA. This CDR3 is 15 amino acids long. Trimming removed 3 bases at V and 11 bases at J, with 20 bases between.

CDR3 bases: TGCGCCAGCAGCCAAGCGCCAGGTCAGGTCTATGGCTACACCTTC. Its translation: CASSQAPGQVYGYTF. The chain is built from TRBV4-3 and TRBJ1-2; D remains ambiguous. Germline V gives CDR1 LGHNA, CDR2 YSLEER. CDR3 length equals 15 residues. The V and J ends lost 1 base and 4 bases respectively, with 13 bases between them.

This chain links TRBV7-7 with TRBJ2-5; D call uncertain. Germline CDR1 is SSHAT and CDR2 is FNYEAQ (reference sequence). There are 14 residues in the CDR3. V was pared by 1 base and J by 4 bases, with 10 bases between. The CDR3 nucleotides are TGTGCCAGCAGCTTAGTAACAAATGGAGAGACCCAGTACTTC. Protein product: CASSLVTNGETQYF.

The CDR3 sequence is CASSPLAGGLGTDTQYF. CDR3 sequence (DNA): TGTGCCAGCAGCCCCTTAGCGGGGGGGCTTGGCACAGATACGCAGTATTTT. V is TRBV9 and J is TRBJ2-3; TRBD2 matches 11 bases. The germline CDR1 and CDR2 sequences are SGDLS and YYNGEE. The V segment lost 4 bases and the J segment 1 base; nucleotides outside the gene matches: 8. The CDR3 contains 17 residues.

CDR3 DNA sequence: TGCGCCAGCCGCAGAGAGGGCGAGCAGTACTTC. This encodes CASRREGEQYF. J is TRBJ2-7 and V is TRBV5-1; D is perhaps TRBD2 (5 bases). V was pared by 7 bases and J by 6 bases, with 11 bases between. CDR3 length equals 11 residues. CDR1 SGHRS and CDR2 YFSETQ come from the germline V gene.

The chain recombines TRBV4-3 with TRBJ2-6; 12 nucleotides line up with TRBD2. The CDR3 has 18 amino acids. With V trimmed by 3 bases and J by 2 bases, 5 bases remained unmatched. Germline V gene sequence: CDR1 LGHNA, CDR2 YSLEER. The CDR3 DNA reads as TGCGCCAGCAGCCACCAAACTAGCGGGGGGCCTGGGGCCAACGTCCTGACTTTC. Its protein product is CASSHQTSGGPGANVLTF.

CDR3 in amino acids: CASSLGLNNEQFF. The CDR3 nucleotides read TGTGCCAGCAGCTTAGGACTTAACAATGAGCAGTTCTTC. The rearrangement joins TRBV7-2 to TRBJ2-1; D remains unclear. V dropped 1 base and J dropped 5 bases, with 6 bases sitting between them. The CDR3 extends over 13 amino acids. Per the germline V gene, CDR1 is SGHTA and CDR2 is FQGNSA.

This chain uses TRBV18 with TRBJ2-7; a possible D gene is TRBD2 (5 bases). The V end lost 2 bases, the J end lost 2 bases, and 10 bases lay between the germline ends. This CDR3 comprises 14 residues. The V gene's germline CDR1 is KGHSH and CDR2 LQKENI. In nucleotides, the CDR3 is TGTGCCAGCTCACCATCCCAGGAGGCCTACGAGCAGTACTTC. Translated, it gives CASSPSQEAYEQYF.

This rearrangement joins TRBV27 to TRBJ2-7; 7 bases are shared with TRBD2. The CDR3 is 15 residues long. Per germline, CDR1 MNHEY and CDR2 SMNVEV (reference sequence). J lost 7 bases, V lost 5 bases, and 14 bases had no gene match. CDR3 bases: TGTGCCAGCAGTGCCCCGGGACTACCTTTTGTAGAGCAGTACTTC. This translates into CASSAPGLPFVEQYF.

This chain joins TRBV27 and TRBJ1-6; D is possibly TRBD1 (5 bases). This CDR3 has 14 amino acids. CDR1 MNHEY and CDR2 SMNVEV come from the germline V gene (reference sequence). Trimming took 2 bases from V and 7 from J, leaving 9 bases between them. The CDR3: CASSLRWGNSPLHF. As DNA, the CDR3 is TGTGCCAGCAGTTTAAGGTGGGGCAATTCACCCCTCCACTTT.